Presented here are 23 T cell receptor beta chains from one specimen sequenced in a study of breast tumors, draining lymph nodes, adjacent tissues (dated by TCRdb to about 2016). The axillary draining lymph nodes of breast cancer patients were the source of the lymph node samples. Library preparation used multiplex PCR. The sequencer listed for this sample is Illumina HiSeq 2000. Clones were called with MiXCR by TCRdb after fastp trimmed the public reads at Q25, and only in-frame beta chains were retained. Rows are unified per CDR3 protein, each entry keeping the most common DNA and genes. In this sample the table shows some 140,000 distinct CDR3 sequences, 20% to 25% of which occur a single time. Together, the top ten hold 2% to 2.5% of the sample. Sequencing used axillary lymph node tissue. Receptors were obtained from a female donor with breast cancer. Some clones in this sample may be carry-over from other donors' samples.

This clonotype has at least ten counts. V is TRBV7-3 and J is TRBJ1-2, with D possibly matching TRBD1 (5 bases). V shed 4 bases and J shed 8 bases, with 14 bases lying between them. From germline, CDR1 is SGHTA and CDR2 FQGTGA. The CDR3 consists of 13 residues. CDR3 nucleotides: TGTGCCAGCAGCTCTCGCGGGGGGAAAGGCTACACCTTC. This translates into CASSSRGGKGYTF.

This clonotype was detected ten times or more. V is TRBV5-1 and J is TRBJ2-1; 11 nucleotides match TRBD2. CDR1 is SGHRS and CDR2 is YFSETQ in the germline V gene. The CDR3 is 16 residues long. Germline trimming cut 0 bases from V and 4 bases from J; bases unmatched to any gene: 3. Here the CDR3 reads CASSLGLAGLYNEQFF. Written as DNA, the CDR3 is TGCGCCAGCAGCTTGGGACTAGCGGGATTATACAATGAGCAGTTCTTC. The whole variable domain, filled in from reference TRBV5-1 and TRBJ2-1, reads KAGVTQTPRYLIKTRGQQVTLSCSPISGHRSVSWYQQTPGQGLQFLFEYFSETQRNKGNFPGRFSGRQFSNSRSEMNVSTLELGDSALYLCASSLGLAGLYNEQFFGPGTRLTVL.

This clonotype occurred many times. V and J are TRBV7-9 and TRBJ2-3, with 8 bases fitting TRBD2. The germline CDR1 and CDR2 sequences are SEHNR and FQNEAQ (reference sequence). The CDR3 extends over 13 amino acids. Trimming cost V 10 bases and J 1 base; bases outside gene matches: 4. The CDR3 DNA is TGTGCCACCATAGCGGGGCGCACAGATACGCAGTATTTT. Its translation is CATIAGRTDTQYF.

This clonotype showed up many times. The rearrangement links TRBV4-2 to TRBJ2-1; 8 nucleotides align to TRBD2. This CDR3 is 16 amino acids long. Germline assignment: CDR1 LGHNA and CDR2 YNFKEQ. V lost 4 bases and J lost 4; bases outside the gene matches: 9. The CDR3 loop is CASSRAKGLGYNEQFF. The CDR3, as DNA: TGTGCCAGCAGCCGCGCCAAGGGACTAGGATACAATGAGCAGTTCTTC.

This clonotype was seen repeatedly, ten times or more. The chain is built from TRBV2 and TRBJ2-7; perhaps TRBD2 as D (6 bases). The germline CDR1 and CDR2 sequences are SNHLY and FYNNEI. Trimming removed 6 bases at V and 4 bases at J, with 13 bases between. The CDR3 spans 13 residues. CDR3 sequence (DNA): TGTGCCAGCAGCCCACGCGGGAAGTACGAGCAGTACTTC. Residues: CASSPRGKYEQYF.

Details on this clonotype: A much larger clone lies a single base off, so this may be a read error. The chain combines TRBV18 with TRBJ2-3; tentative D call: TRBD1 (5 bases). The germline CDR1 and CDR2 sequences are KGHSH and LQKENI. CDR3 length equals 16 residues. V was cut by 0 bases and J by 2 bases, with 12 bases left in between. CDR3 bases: TGTGCCAGCTCACCACCCGCAGGGTTCCCCACAGATACGCAGTATTTT. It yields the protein CASSPPAGFPTDTQYF.

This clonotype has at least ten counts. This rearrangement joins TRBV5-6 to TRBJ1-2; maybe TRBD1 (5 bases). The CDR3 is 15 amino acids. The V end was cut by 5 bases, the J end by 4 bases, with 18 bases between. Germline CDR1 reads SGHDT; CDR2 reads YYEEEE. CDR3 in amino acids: CASRLMAREFYGYTF. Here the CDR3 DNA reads TGTGCCAGCAGGCTTATGGCCAGGGAATTCTATGGCTACACCTTC. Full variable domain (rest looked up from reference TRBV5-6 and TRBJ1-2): DAGVTQSPTHLIKTRGQQVTLRCSPKSGHDTVSWYQQALGQGPQFIFQYYEEEERQRGNFPDRFSGHQFPNYSSELNVNALLLGDSALYLCASRLMAREFYGYTFGSGTRLTVV.

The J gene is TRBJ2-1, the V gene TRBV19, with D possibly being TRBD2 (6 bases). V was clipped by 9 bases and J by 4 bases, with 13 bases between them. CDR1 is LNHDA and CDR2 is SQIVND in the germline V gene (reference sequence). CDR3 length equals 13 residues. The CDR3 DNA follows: TGTGCCAGCACCCGGGACTCGTACAATGAGCAGTTCTTC. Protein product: CASTRDSYNEQFF.

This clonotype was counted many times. The CDR3 sequence is CATSPGGGRFF. CDR3 nucleotide sequence: TGTGCCACCTCCCCTGGAGGGGGTCGGTTCTTC. The chain joins TRBV19 to TRBJ2-1; D is tentatively TRBD1 or TRBD2 (6 bases each). Per the germline V gene, CDR1 is LNHDA and CDR2 is SQIVND (reference sequence). CDR3 length equals 11 residues. Deletions cut 10 bases from V and 15 bases from J, with 19 bases between.

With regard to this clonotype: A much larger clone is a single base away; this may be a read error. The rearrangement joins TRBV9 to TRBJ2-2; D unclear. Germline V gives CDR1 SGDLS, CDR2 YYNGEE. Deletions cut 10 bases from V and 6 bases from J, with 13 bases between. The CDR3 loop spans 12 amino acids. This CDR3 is CAGGTISGELFF. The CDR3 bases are TGTGCCGGCGGAACGATATCCGGGGAGCTGTTTTTT.

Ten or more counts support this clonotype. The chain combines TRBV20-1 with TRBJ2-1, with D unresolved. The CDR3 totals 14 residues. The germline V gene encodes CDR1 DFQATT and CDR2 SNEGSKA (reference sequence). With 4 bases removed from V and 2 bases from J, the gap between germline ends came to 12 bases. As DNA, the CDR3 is TGCAGTGCTATCGGCGGATCTACCTACAATGAGCAGTTCTTC. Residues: CSAIGGSTYNEQFF.

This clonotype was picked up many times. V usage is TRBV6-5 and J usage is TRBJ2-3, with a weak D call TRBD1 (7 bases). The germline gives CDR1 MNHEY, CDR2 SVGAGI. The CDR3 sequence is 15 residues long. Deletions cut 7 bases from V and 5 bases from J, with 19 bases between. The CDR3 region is CASIHSPGGIDTQYF. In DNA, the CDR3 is TGTGCCAGCATTCACTCGCCAGGGGGGATAGATACGCAGTATTTT.

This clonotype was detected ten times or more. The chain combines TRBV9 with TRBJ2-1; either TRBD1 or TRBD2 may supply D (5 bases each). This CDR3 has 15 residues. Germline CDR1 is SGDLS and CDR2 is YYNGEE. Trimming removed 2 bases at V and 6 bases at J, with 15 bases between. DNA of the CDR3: TGTGCCAGCAGCGTCTCCGGACACCGGGGCAATGAGCAGTTCTTC. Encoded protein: CASSVSGHRGNEQFF. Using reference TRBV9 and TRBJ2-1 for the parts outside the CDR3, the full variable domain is DSGVTQTPKHLITATGQRVTLRCSPRSGDLSVYWYQQSLDQGLQFLIQYYNGEERAKGNILERFSAQQFPDLHSELNLSSLELGDSALYFCASSVSGHRGNEQFFGPGTRLTVL.

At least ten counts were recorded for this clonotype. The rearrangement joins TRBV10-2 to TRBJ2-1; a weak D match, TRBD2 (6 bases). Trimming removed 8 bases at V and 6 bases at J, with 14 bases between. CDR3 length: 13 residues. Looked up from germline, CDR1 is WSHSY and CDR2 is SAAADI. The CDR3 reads CASLTSWGNEQFF. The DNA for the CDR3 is TGCGCCAGCTTGACTAGTTGGGGCAATGAGCAGTTCTTC.

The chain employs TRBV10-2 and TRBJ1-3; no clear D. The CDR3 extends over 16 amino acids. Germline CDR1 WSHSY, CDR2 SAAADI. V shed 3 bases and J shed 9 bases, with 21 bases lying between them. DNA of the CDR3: TGCGCCAGCAGTGACAGCCAGACGGGCTCTAGAAGCACCATATATTTT. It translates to CASSDSQTGSRSTIYF.

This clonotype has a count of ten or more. The CDR3 is CASSSREGAVANEQFF. The CDR3 DNA follows: TGTGCCAGCAGCTCAAGGGAGGGGGCGGTGGCAAATGAGCAGTTCTTC. The chain carries TRBV7-9 and TRBJ2-1; possibly TRBD1 or TRBD2 for D (7 bases each). The CDR3 is 16 amino acids. Germline V gene lookup returns CDR1 SEHNR and CDR2 FQNEAQ (reference sequence). Between the trimmed V and J ends, which lost 4 bases and 7 bases, there was a span of 20 bases.

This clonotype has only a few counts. CDR3 sequence (DNA): TGTGCCAGCAGTCCCCTTGGAGGGGCCAACGTCCTGACTTTC. This encodes CASSPLGGANVLTF. The V gene is TRBV6-5, the J gene TRBJ2-6; no clear D gene. The germline gives CDR1 MNHEY, CDR2 SVGAGI. The CDR3 consists of 14 residues. The ends were cut back, 5 bases at V and 4 bases at J, with 9 bases in the middle.

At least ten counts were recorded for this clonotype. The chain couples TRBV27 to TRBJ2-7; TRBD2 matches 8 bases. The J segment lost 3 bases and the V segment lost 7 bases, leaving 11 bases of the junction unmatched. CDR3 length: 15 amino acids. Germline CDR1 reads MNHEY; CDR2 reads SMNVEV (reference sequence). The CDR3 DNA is TGTGCCAGCACCCGGGCGGGGGGAGCGGGCTACGAGCAGTACTTC. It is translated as CASTRAGGAGYEQYF.

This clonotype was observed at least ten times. The CDR3 protein is CSARDPGMLKETQYF. The DNA of the CDR3 is TGCAGTGCTAGAGATCCGGGGATGTTGAAAGAGACCCAGTACTTC. The chain is built from TRBV20-1 and TRBJ2-5; D is possibly TRBD2 (5 bases). CDR1 is DFQATT and CDR2 is SNEGSKA in the germline V gene (reference sequence). The germline V and J ends were trimmed by 0 bases and 3 bases, with 14 bases remaining between them. This CDR3 is 15 amino acids long.

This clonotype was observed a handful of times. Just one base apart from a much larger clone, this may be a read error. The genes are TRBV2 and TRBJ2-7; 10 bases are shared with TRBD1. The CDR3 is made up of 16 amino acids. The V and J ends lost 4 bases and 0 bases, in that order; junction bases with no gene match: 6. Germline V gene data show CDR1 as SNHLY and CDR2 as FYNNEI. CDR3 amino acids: CASSVKRTGGSYEQYF. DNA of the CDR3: TGTGCCAGCAGTGTAAAAAGGACAGGGGGCTCCTACGAGCAGTACTTC.

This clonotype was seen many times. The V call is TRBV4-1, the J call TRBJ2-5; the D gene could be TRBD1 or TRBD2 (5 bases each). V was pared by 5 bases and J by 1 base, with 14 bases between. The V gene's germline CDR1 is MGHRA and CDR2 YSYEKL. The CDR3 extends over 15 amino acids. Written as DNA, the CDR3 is TGCGCCAGCAGCGGCTATTGGGGGACCCAAGAGACCCAGTACTTC. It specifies CASSGYWGTQETQYF.

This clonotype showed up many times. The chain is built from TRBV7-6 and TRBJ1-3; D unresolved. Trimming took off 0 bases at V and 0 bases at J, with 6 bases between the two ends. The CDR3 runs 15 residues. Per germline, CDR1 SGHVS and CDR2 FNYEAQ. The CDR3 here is CASSLAPSSGNTIYF. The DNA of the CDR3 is TGTGCCAGCAGCTTAGCGCCAAGCTCTGGAAACACCATATATTTT.

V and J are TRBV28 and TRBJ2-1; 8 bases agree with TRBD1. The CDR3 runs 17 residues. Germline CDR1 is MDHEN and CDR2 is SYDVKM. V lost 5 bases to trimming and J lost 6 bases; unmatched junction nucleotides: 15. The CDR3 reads CASSKTPPGGTGNEQFF. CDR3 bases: TGTGCCAGCAGTAAGACCCCCCCCGGCGGGACAGGCAATGAGCAGTTCTTC.